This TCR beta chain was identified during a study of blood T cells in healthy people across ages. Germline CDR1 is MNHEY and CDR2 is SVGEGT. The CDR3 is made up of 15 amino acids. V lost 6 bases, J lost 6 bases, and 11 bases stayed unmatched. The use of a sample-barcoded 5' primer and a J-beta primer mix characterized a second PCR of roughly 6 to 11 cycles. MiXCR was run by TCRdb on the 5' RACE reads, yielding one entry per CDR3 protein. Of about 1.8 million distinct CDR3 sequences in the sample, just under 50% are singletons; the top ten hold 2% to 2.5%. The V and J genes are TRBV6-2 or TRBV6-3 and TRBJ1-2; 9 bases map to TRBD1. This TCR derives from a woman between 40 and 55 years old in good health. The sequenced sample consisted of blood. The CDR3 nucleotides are TGTGCCAGCAGCGTACCGGGACAGGGAGGTAATGGCTACACCTTC. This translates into CASSVPGQGGNGYTF.